Listed below are T cell receptor beta chains from one sample, sequenced in a study of blood T cell repertoires in COVID-19. Produced via immunoSEQ multiplex PCR; TCRdb's table is partial and in-frame only. The sample consists of about 70,000 clones, under 80% of them appearing once. Material: peripheral blood. These receptors were collected from an elderly woman with active or convalescent COVID-19. Each CDR3 is given with its conserved first and last residue. Each record gives: V gene, CDR3 length, clone size, D gene, J gene, CDR3 protein, CDR3 DNA. The D gene is left open where the match is weak. A clone size is listed for some rows: how often the clone was seen (once, few, many), or a class if it is expanded.

v_gene: TRBV5-6
len: 15
abundance: NA
d_gene: NA
j_gene: TRBJ1-4
CDR3aa: CASSLLGPTNEKLFF
CDR3nt: TGTGCCAGCAGCCTTCTGGGGCCAACTAATGAAAAACTGTTTTTT

v_gene: TRBV6-5
len: 15
abundance: NA
d_gene: TRBD1
j_gene: TRBJ1-1
CDR3aa: CASRPGQGGNTEAFF
CDR3nt: TGTGCCAGCAGACCTGGACAGGGAGGAAACACTGAAGCTTTCTTT

v_gene: TRBV2
len: 14
abundance: NA
d_gene: NA
j_gene: TRBJ2-7
CDR3aa: CASSEAQGTYEQYF
CDR3nt: TGTGCCAGCAGTGAAGCGCAGGGGACCTACGAGCAGTACTTC

v_gene: TRBV3-1/TRBV3-2
len: 13
abundance: NA
d_gene: NA
j_gene: TRBJ2-7
CDR3aa: CASSSRPSYEQYF
CDR3nt: TGTGCCAGCAGCTCCAGGCCGTCCTACGAGCAGTACTTC

v_gene: TRBV10-3
len: 13
abundance: NA
d_gene: TRBD2
j_gene: TRBJ2-1
CDR3aa: CAIGTNSGGALFF
CDR3nt: TGTGCCATCGGCACGAATAGCGGGGGGGCGCTATTCTTC

v_gene: TRBV30
len: 14
abundance: NA
d_gene: NA
j_gene: TRBJ1-3
CDR3aa: CAWSSEGTGNTIYF
CDR3nt: TGTGCCTGGAGTAGCGAGGGCACTGGAAACACCATATATTTT

v_gene: TRBV5-4
len: 16
abundance: NA
d_gene: TRBD2
j_gene: TRBJ2-3
CDR3aa: CASSPGLAGGTDTQYF
CDR3nt: TGTGCCAGCAGCCCGGGACTAGCGGGGGGGACAGATACGCAGTATTTT

v_gene: TRBV9
len: 16
abundance: few
d_gene: TRBD1
j_gene: TRBJ1-1
CDR3aa: CASSLYDRVANTEAFF
CDR3nt: TGTGCCAGCAGCCTATACGACAGGGTAGCTAACACTGAAGCTTTCTTT

v_gene: TRBV7-6
len: 15
abundance: once
d_gene: TRBD1
j_gene: TRBJ1-5
CDR3aa: CASSLGQGENQPQHF
CDR3nt: TGTGCCAGCAGCTTAGGACAGGGGGAGAATCAGCCCCAGCATTTT

v_gene: TRBV6-5
len: 13
abundance: few
d_gene: NA
j_gene: TRBJ1-1
CDR3aa: CASRKQTNTEAFF
CDR3nt: TGTGCCAGCAGAAAACAGACGAACACTGAAGCTTTCTTT

v_gene: TRBV6-1
len: 15
abundance: NA
d_gene: TRBD2
j_gene: TRBJ2-5
CDR3aa: CASSESAGGEETQYF
CDR3nt: TGTGCCAGCAGTGAAAGCGCGGGGGGAGAAGAGACCCAGTACTTC

v_gene: TRBV9
len: 16
abundance: NA
d_gene: NA
j_gene: TRBJ1-6
CDR3aa: CASSVEIDRLNSPLHF
CDR3nt: TGTGCCAGCAGCGTAGAAATCGACAGGCTGAATTCACCCCTCCACTTT